Each of the 11 T cell receptor beta chains below was sequenced from the same sample in a study of Ad26.COV2.S vaccination and SARS-CoV-2 variants (dated by TCRdb to 2020 to 2023). Libraries were built with the immunoSEQ multiplex PCR assay. The immuneACCESS repertoire file appears here via TCRdb, limited to in-frame rearrangements. These files lack a portion of the clones; in checked studies, under half of the deficit traces to unresolved V genes, and the cause of the others is not known. The sample contains 240,000 or so clones, 88% of them found a single time. The ten largest clones take up around 10% of the sample. The sample's treatment or condition, from its label and the paper: around 19 received Ad26.COV2.S at low or high dose, single or two shots; several received placebo; per-sample allocation not given. For vaccine and placebo recipients, repertoires were sequenced using samples collected on day 63 after the first injection.

The specimen comprised peripheral blood, sampled in a trial of Ad26.COV2.S vaccine versus placebo. The receptors derive from a person between 18 and 60 years old who received the Ad26.COV2.S COVID-19 vaccine or a placebo.

The J gene is TRBJ2-7, the V gene TRBV4-3; tentative D call: TRBD1 (5 bases). V was shortened by 1 base and J by 4 bases, with 11 bases between the two germline ends. The CDR3 sequence is 14 residues long. Germline values: CDR1 LGHNA, CDR2 YSLEER. The CDR3 DNA sequence: TGCGCCAGCAGCCAAGTTACCAGGGCTTACGAGCAGTACTTC. Protein sequence: CASSQVTRAYEQYF.

This clone was observed a single time. The chain links TRBV28 to TRBJ1-4; 9 bases agree with TRBD1. V shed 1 base, J shed 7 bases, and the junction held 7 bases outside the gene matches. CDR3 length equals 16 residues. Germline V gives CDR1 MDHEN, CDR2 SYDVKM. The CDR3 DNA sequence: TGTGCCAGCAGTTTATCACTGACAGGGGGAGGTGAAAAACTGTTTTTT. As protein: CASSLSLTGGGEKLFF.

The chain uses TRBV7-2 and TRBJ2-1, with unresolved D. From germline, CDR1 is SGHTA and CDR2 FQGNSA. V was shortened by 1 base and J by 14 bases, with 18 bases between the two germline ends. The CDR3 extends over 14 amino acids. The CDR3 coding sequence is TGTGCCAGCAGCTTAGAGTACCCAGCCCTAGACGAGTTCTTC. Protein product: CASSLEYPALDEFF.

This sequence joins TRBV15 and TRBJ2-1, with 9 bases identical to TRBD2. Germline V CDR1 and CDR2: LNHNV, YYDKDF (reference sequence). The CDR3 length is 15 residues. The V segment lost 0 bases and the J segment 5 bases; nucleotides outside the gene matches: 2. The CDR3 spells CATSRERLADNEQFF. Here the CDR3 DNA reads TGTGCCACCAGCAGAGAAAGACTAGCGGACAATGAGCAGTTCTTC.

The V and J genes are TRBV19 and TRBJ2-7, with 7 bases identical to TRBD1. Germline CDR1 LNHDA, CDR2 SQIVND (reference sequence). This CDR3 spans 13 amino acids. Germline trimming cut 5 bases from V and 1 base from J; bases unmatched to any gene: 2. The CDR3 sequence: CASSVGQSYEQYF. CDR3 bases: TGTGCCAGTAGTGTGGGACAGTCCTACGAGCAGTACTTC.

J is TRBJ1-6 and V is TRBV6-1; 9 nucleotides agree with TRBD1. This CDR3 contains 16 residues. V lost 0 bases, J lost 10 bases, and 7 bases stayed unmatched. Germline lookup yields CDR1 MNHNS and CDR2 SASEGT. The CDR3 DNA reads as TGTGCCAGCAGTGAAGCAGAGGGGACAGGGTACTCACCCCTCCACTTT. This encodes CASSEAEGTGYSPLHF.

In this sample, this clone turned up once. The chain is built from TRBV28 and TRBJ1-2; D call uncertain. The CDR3 consists of 14 residues. V was trimmed by 6 bases and J by 5 bases, leaving 16 bases between them. Germline V gene lookup returns CDR1 MDHEN and CDR2 SYDVKM. The CDR3 loop reads CASRGMGKGYGYTF. The CDR3 coding sequence is TGTGCCAGCAGGGGGATGGGTAAAGGGTATGGCTACACCTTC.

This clone was observed a few times. The V gene is TRBV5-1, the J gene TRBJ1-1; the D gene is possibly TRBD1 (6 bases). Trimming took off 0 bases at V and 5 bases at J, with 14 bases between the two ends. The CDR3 totals 15 residues. Germline CDR1 and CDR2: SGHRS and YFSETQ. The chain's CDR3 is CASSLELQGSTEAFF. In DNA form, the CDR3 reads TGCGCCAGCAGCTTGGAGCTGCAGGGGTCGACTGAAGCTTTCTTT.

The CDR3 DNA is TGTGCCAGCAGCTCCGGGACTGGCTCCTACAATGAGCAGTTCTTC. The encoded protein is CASSSGTGSYNEQFF. V and J are TRBV11-2 and TRBJ2-1; a weak D match, TRBD2 (6 bases). CDR3 length: 15 residues. Trimming took 4 bases from V and 0 from J, leaving 10 bases between them. The germline CDR1 and CDR2 sequences are SGHAT and FQNNGV.

The CDR3, as DNA: TGTGCCAGTGGCGAGACCCAGTACTTC. Translation gives CASGETQYF. The chain employs TRBV7-8 and TRBJ2-5; D is undetermined. The CDR3 covers 9 residues. The V gene's germline CDR1 is SGHVS and CDR2 FQNEAQ. Trimming took off 9 bases at V and 5 bases at J, with 4 bases between the two ends.

The chain joins TRBV7-9 to TRBJ2-1, with 9 bases matching TRBD2. Losses at the gene ends were 5 bases for V and 9 bases for J; bases not matched to a gene: 8. CDR1 SEHNR and CDR2 FQNEAQ come from the germline V gene (reference sequence). The CDR3 runs 14 residues. The CDR3 here is CASSVRLAAAEQFF. Here the CDR3 DNA reads TGTGCCAGCAGCGTTCGACTAGCGGCAGCTGAGCAGTTCTTC.